These 16 T cell receptor beta chains originate from one sample sequenced in a study of blood T cell repertoires in COVID-19. Repertoires were generated with immunoSEQ multiplex PCR, while TCRdb's copy carries only in-frame clones and drops some. The top ten clones hold 4.6% of a sample with some 290,000 clones, 83% of them seen once. The sequenced material came from peripheral blood. All receptors come from a man aged 55-75 years who had recovered from COVID-19.

J is TRBJ2-2 and V is TRBV7-9; 7 nucleotides match TRBD1. V gave up 4 bases and J gave up 3 bases; unmatched junction bases: 5. The CDR3 length is 15 residues. The germline V gene has CDR1 SEHNR and CDR2 FQNEAQ (reference sequence). The CDR3 sequence is CASSSGDSHTGELFF. CDR3 DNA sequence: TGTGCCAGCAGCTCAGGGGACAGCCACACCGGGGAGCTGTTTTTT.

The rearrangement joins TRBV11-2 to TRBJ1-2; 11 bases agree with TRBD1. Looked up from germline, CDR1 is SGHAT and CDR2 is FQNNGV. V shed 5 bases and J 1 base; nucleotides not matched to a gene: 12. There are 18 residues in the CDR3. This CDR3 is CASSRIPGQGGGNYGYTF. DNA for the CDR3: TGTGCCAGCAGCCGTATTCCGGGACAGGGGGGAGGTAACTATGGCTACACCTTC.

The table lists this clone with a few counts. CDR3 bases: TGTGCCAGCAGCCTCGGGAGGGGCGATGGCTACACCTTC. This translates into CASSLGRGDGYTF. V is TRBV9 and J is TRBJ1-2; possibly TRBD1 for D (5 bases). Trimming removed 4 bases from V and 6 bases from J, with 13 bases in between. Germline V gives CDR1 SGDLS, CDR2 YYNGEE. This CDR3 region has 13 residues.

This chain connects TRBV7-6 to TRBJ1-1, with 12 bases that match TRBD1. The germline V gene has CDR1 SGHVS and CDR2 FNYEAQ. CDR3 size: 16 residues. V trimming: 9 bases; J trimming: 10 bases; junction bases outside the gene matches: 18. The CDR3 sequence: CARSTGTGGVGVPAFF. The CDR3 DNA reads TGTGCCAGGAGTACCGGGACAGGGGGCGTAGGGGTTCCAGCTTTCTTT.

V gene TRBV30 combines with J gene TRBJ2-1; 7 positions match TRBD1. With V trimmed by 6 bases and J by 10 bases, 9 bases remained unmatched. Germline V gives CDR1 GTSNPN, CDR2 SVGIG (reference sequence). The CDR3 extends over 12 amino acids. The CDR3 sequence is CACRTGLWEQFF. The CDR3 DNA reads TGTGCCTGCCGGACAGGCTTATGGGAGCAGTTCTTC.

The rearrangement links TRBV6-4 to TRBJ2-1, with D possibly being TRBD2 (6 bases). CDR3 size: 16 residues. Deletions cut 0 bases from V and 2 bases from J, with 11 bases between. Germline values: CDR1 MRHNA, CDR2 SNTAGT. CDR3 nucleotides: TGTGCCAGCAGTGACTCGCCTAGCGCGACCTACAATGAGCAGTTCTTC. It translates to CASSDSPSATYNEQFF.

This rearrangement joins TRBV28 to TRBJ2-5, with 7 bases identical to TRBD2. The CDR3 covers 15 residues. J lost 2 bases, V lost 0 bases, and 3 bases had no gene match. Germline V gives CDR1 MDHEN, CDR2 SYDVKM. CDR3 nucleotide sequence: TGTGCCAGCAGTTTATGGGAGGGAGGGCAAGAGACCCAGTACTTC. Translation: CASSLWEGGQETQYF.

The chain employs TRBV6-1 and TRBJ1-5; weak D call: TRBD1 (6 bases). CDR1 and CDR2 (germline): MNHNS, SASEGT. V shed 2 bases and J shed 4 bases, with 12 bases lying between them. The CDR3 totals 15 residues. CDR3 sequence (DNA): TGTGCCAGCAGTGAAAGAGGCAGGGGAAATCAGCCCCAGCATTTT. Amino acids: CASSERGRGNQPQHF.

This chain links TRBV10-3 with TRBJ1-5; 7 bases agree with TRBD1. J lost 1 base, V lost 5 bases, and 8 bases had no gene match. This CDR3 has 16 residues. Germline V CDR1 and CDR2: ENHRY, SYGVKD. The CDR3 sequence is CAISRQGTGSNQPQHF. CDR3 in DNA: TGTGCCATCAGTCGACAGGGTACGGGAAGCAATCAGCCCCAGCATTTT.

This clone has a handful of counts. Additional DNA sequences in this sample encode the identical CDR3. V is TRBV2 and J is TRBJ1-5, with TRBD1 matching over 8 bases. In germline, CDR1 is SNHLY, CDR2 FYNNEI. The CDR3 has 13 residues. Losses at the gene ends were 6 bases for V and 2 bases for J; bases not matched to a gene: 0. DNA of the CDR3: TGTGCCAGCAGGACAGGGGGCAATCAGCCCCAGCATTTT. Translation: CASRTGGNQPQHF.

The V gene is TRBV27, the J gene TRBJ2-3; TRBD2 agrees at 11 bases. Unmatched junction bases numbered 1, after V lost 3 bases and J lost 2 bases. The CDR3 is 15 residues long. Germline lookup yields CDR1 MNHEY and CDR2 SMNVEV (reference sequence). The CDR3 nucleotides read TGTGCCAGCAGTTTGACTAGCGGGATCACAGATACGCAGTATTTT. It codes for CASSLTSGITDTQYF.

CDR3 sequence reads: CASRRQGRKGYGYTF. The CDR3 DNA reads as TGCGCCAGCAGGCGACAGGGGCGCAAGGGGTATGGCTACACCTTC. J is TRBJ1-2 and V is TRBV23-1; 8 bases are a match to TRBD1. TRBV23-1 carries the ORF label, with uncertain function. Trimming removed 6 bases from V and 5 bases from J; junction bases left unmatched: 11. This CDR3 is built from 15 residues.

The chain uses TRBV30 and TRBJ1-2; D unresolved. V was shortened by 7 bases and J by 1 base, with 10 bases between the two germline ends. Germline CDR1 is GTSNPN and CDR2 is SVGIG (reference sequence). The CDR3 has 12 amino acids. CDR3 nucleotide sequence: TGTGCCTTCACCAGGATTAACTATGGCTACACCTTC. Translation gives CAFTRINYGYTF.

This clone turned up a few times. The V call is TRBV6-1, the J call TRBJ1-1, with 8 bases that match TRBD1. The CDR3 is 12 amino acids. Germline V CDR1 and CDR2: MNHNS, SASEGT. J gave up 8 bases and V 6 bases, and 5 bases lay outside the gene matches. The CDR3 reads CASSQDRAEAFF. CDR3 DNA: TGTGCCAGCAGCCAGGACAGGGCAGAAGCTTTCTTT.

The chain employs TRBV19 and TRBJ2-1, with 8 bases identical to TRBD1. Germline CDR1 is LNHDA and CDR2 is SQIVND (reference sequence). The CDR3 length is 17 residues. V lost 7 bases to trimming and J lost 7 bases; unmatched junction nucleotides: 18. This CDR3 reads CASMTTYGRGQVNEQFF. The CDR3 DNA reads TGTGCCAGTATGACGACGTATGGCAGGGGGCAGGTAAATGAGCAGTTCTTC.

The chain combines TRBV7-2 with TRBJ1-2, with 8 positions matching TRBD1. The CDR3 has 15 amino acids. Trimming removed 3 bases from V and 2 bases from J; junction bases left unmatched: 5. From germline, CDR1 is SGHTA and CDR2 FQGNSA. For the CDR3, the DNA is TGTGCCAGCAGCTTCTCGAGACAGGGGAACTATGGCTACACCTTC. Translating it yields CASSFSRQGNYGYTF.